A selection of T cell receptor beta chains follows, all from one sample in a study of post-analysis software for immune sequencing data. From the PCR reads, TCRdb called clonotypes with MiXCR, one entry per CDR3 protein. The sample includes 820,000 or so distinct CDR3 sequences, roughly 50% of them seen just once. The sequenced sample was blood. These receptors all stem from a girl between 10 and 17 years old with multiple sclerosis. Both conserved end residues are part of each CDR3. The D gene is left open where the match is weak. A row's size may be missing; if present it is once, few, many or a size class.

D gene	V gene	J gene	clone size	CDR3 protein	CDR3 DNA
.	TRBV4-1	TRBJ2-1	.	CASSQLSGGSSYNEQFF	TGCGCCAGCAGCCAGCTTAGCGGAGGAAGCTCCTACAATGAGCAGTTCTTC
.	TRBV9	TRBJ1-2	.	CASSEAAGIYGYTF	TGTGCCAGCAGCGAGGCGGCGGGGATCTATGGCTACACCTTC
TRBD2	TRBV5-1	TRBJ2-5	.	CASSKALAGGFKPFQETQYF	TGCGCCAGCAGCAAGGCACTAGCGGGGGGCTTTAAGCCCTTCCAAGAGACCCAGTACTTC
TRBD1	TRBV11-2	TRBJ2-7	.	CASSHRQGGYEQYF	TGTGCCAGCAGCCACCGACAGGGGGGCTACGAGCAGTACTTC
.	TRBV18	TRBJ2-7	.	CASSPGSAGMYEQYF	TGTGCCAGCTCACCAGGGTCGGCGGGGATGTACGAGCAGTACTTC
.	TRBV12-3/TRBV12-4	TRBJ2-2	.	CASSFDGELFF	TGTGCCAGCAGTTTCGACGGGGAGCTGTTTTTT
TRBD1	TRBV12-3/TRBV12-4	TRBJ1-2	.	CASSSDRGLQGYTF	TGTGCCAGCAGTTCGGACAGGGGATTACAGGGCTACACCTTC
TRBD2	TRBV7-3	TRBJ2-1	few	CASSEAGEHEQFF	TGTGCCAGCAGCGAGGCGGGGGAGCATGAGCAGTTCTTC
TRBD2	TRBV7-9	TRBJ2-1	once	CASSSTTSEYNEQFF	TGTGCCAGCAGCTCTACGACTAGCGAGTACAATGAGCAGTTCTTC
.	TRBV11-2	TRBJ2-7	few	CASGPMGEYEQYF	TGTGCCAGCGGCCCTATGGGAGAATACGAGCAGTACTTC
.	TRBV20-1	TRBJ1-1	.	CSATRGALGNTEAFF	TGCAGTGCCACCCGGGGGGCCCTGGGGAACACTGAAGCTTTCTTT
.	TRBV29-1	TRBJ1-6	.	CSFGGNWDSPLHF	TGCAGCTTTGGTGGAAACTGGGATTCACCCCTCCACTTT
.	TRBV7-9	TRBJ2-5	.	CASSNLQGNQETQYF	TGTGCCAGCAGCAATCTACAGGGAAACCAAGAGACCCAGTACTTC
.	TRBV20-1	TRBJ1-3	few	CSARVSGNTIYF	TGCAGTGCCAGGGTTTCTGGAAACACCATATATTTT
.	TRBV7-9	TRBJ2-7	.	CASRQASYEQYF	TGTGCCAGCAGACAGGCGAGCTACGAGCAGTACTTC
.	TRBV7-9	TRBJ1-1	.	CASSLGLGGANTEAFF	TGTGCCAGCAGCTTAGGGTTGGGCGGCGCGAACACTGAAGCTTTCTTT
TRBD2	TRBV5-5	TRBJ2-1	.	CASSSYSGDYNEQFF	TGTGCCAGCAGCTCTTATAGCGGGGATTACAATGAGCAGTTCTTC
.	TRBV27	TRBJ2-7	.	CASIGSGYEQYF	TGTGCCAGCATCGGGTCGGGTTACGAGCAGTACTTC
TRBD2	TRBV15	TRBJ2-1	.	CATSFSGGTSNEQFF	TGTGCCACCAGCTTTAGCGGGGGGACCTCTAATGAGCAGTTCTTC
.	TRBV7-3	TRBJ2-1	.	CASSLIGDYNEQFF	TGTGCCAGCAGCTTAATCGGGGATTACAATGAGCAGTTCTTC
.	TRBV20-1	TRBJ2-3	once	CSARYARGGSTDTQYF	TGCAGTGCTAGGTACGCTCGTGGGGGGAGCACAGATACGCAGTATTTT
.	TRBV7-2	TRBJ1-2	.	CASSLPQGSRSYTF	TGTGCCAGCAGCTTACCGCAGGGGAGTAGAAGCTACACCTTC
.	TRBV29-1	TRBJ1-2	once	CSVELGYGYTF	TGCAGCGTTGAGTTGGGCTATGGCTACACCTTC
.	TRBV6-1	TRBJ1-2	.	CARGGDGYTF	TGTGCCAGAGGAGGGGACGGCTACACCTTC
.	TRBV20-1	TRBJ2-5	.	CSAGRSMGQETQYF	TGCAGTGCTGGGCGATCCATGGGCCAAGAGACCCAGTACTTC
.	TRBV29-1	TRBJ2-7	.	CSVVIPDRRGFFAEQYF	TGCAGCGTTGTTATCCCGGATAGGAGGGGTTTTTTCGCCGAGCAGTACTTC
.	TRBV5-8	TRBJ2-3	.	CASSPQGWYGTQYF	TGTGCCAGCAGCCCTCAGGGTTGGTATGGTACGCAGTATTTT
.	TRBV7-2	TRBJ2-5	few	CASSLKEGGEQYF	TGTGCCAGCAGCTTAAAGGAGGGGGGTGAGCAGTACTTC
TRBD2	TRBV5-1	TRBJ2-1	many	CASSLGLADNEQFF	TGCGCCAGCAGCTTGGGACTAGCGGACAATGAGCAGTTCTTC
.	TRBV12-3/TRBV12-4	TRBJ1-2	.	CASTSPGAVDYGYTF	TGTGCCAGCACCTCACCGGGGGCTGTGGACTATGGCTACACCTTC
.	TRBV4-1	TRBJ2-5	once	CASSQVNRPNEQYF	TGCGCCAGCAGCCAAGTTAATAGACCCAATGAGCAGTACTTC
.	TRBV9	TRBJ2-6	few	CASSVEEGTLWGSGANVLTF	TGTGCCAGCAGCGTAGAGGAGGGGACCCTCTGGGGATCTGGGGCCAACGTCCTGACTTTC
.	TRBV5-1	TRBJ2-7	.	CASSLLGSSASSYEQYF	TGCGCCAGCAGCCTTTTAGGATCCAGCGCGAGCTCCTACGAGCAGTACTTC
.	TRBV21-1	TRBJ2-7	.	CASSKSHSSYEQYF	TGTGCCAGCAGCAAATCACACAGCTCCTACGAGCAGTACTTC
TRBD1	TRBV5-1	TRBJ2-7	.	CASSLVGTGGNEQYF	TGCGCCAGCAGCTTGGTGGGGACAGGGGGCAACGAGCAGTACTTC
.	TRBV3-1	TRBJ2-7	.	CASSDPWSSYEQYF	TGTGCCAGCAGCGATCCTTGGAGCTCCTACGAGCAGTACTTC
.	TRBV11-2	TRBJ2-4	.	CASSLGTLAKNIQYF	TGTGCCAGCAGCCTGGGGACTCTAGCCAAAAACATTCAGTACTTC
TRBD1	TRBV12-3/TRBV12-4	TRBJ2-1	few	CASSSLGQGFVEQFF	TGTGCCAGCAGTTCCCTGGGACAGGGGTTTGTTGAGCAGTTCTTC
.	TRBV28	TRBJ2-7	once	CASSPEFKWASYEQYF	TGTGCCAGCAGTCCCGAATTTAAGTGGGCATCCTACGAGCAGTACTTC
.	TRBV10-3	TRBJ2-7	.	CAISYSGMMGEQYF	TGTGCCATCAGTTATTCCGGGATGATGGGAGAGCAGTACTTC
.	TRBV29-1	TRBJ2-3	.	CSAKQAGTDTQYF	TGCAGCGCTAAGCAGGCGGGCACAGATACGCAGTATTTT
.	TRBV5-1	TRBJ2-5	.	CASSLGRVQTQYF	TGCGCCAGCAGCTTGGGCAGGGTTCAGACCCAGTACTTC